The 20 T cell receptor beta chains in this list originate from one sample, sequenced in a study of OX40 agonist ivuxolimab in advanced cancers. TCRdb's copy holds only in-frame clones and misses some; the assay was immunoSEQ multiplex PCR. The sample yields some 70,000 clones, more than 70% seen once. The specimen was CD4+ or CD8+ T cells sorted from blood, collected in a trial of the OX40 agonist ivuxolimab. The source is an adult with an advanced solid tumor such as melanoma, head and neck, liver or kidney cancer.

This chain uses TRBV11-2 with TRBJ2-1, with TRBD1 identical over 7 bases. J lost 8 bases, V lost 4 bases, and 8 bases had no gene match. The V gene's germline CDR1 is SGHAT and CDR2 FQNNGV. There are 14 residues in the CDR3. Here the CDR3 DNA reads TGTGCCAGCAGCTCGACTCTCACAGGGGATGAGCAGTTCTTC. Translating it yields CASSSTLTGDEQFF.

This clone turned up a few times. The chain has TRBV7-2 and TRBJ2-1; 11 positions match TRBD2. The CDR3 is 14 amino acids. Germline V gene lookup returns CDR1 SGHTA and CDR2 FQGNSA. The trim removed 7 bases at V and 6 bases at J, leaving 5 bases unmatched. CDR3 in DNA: TGTGCCAGCACACTAGCGGGAGTGTCCAATGAGCAGTTCTTC. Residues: CASTLAGVSNEQFF.

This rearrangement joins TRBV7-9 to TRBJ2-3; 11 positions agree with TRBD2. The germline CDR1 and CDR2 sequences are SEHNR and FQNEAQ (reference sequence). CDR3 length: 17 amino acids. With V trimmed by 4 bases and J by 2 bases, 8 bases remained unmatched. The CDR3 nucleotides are TGTGCCAGCAGCTCCCGGGGTAGCGGGGGGGCCACAGATACGCAGTATTTT. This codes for CASSSRGSGGATDTQYF.

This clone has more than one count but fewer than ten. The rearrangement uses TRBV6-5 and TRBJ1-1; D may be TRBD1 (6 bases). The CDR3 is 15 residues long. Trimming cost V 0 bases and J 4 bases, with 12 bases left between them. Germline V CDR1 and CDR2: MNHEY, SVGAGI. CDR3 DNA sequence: TGTGCCAGCAGTTACTCGAATCAGGGGAGCACTGAAGCTTTCTTT. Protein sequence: CASSYSNQGSTEAFF.

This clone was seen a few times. CDR3 DNA: TGTGCCAGCAGTCGGCCCCGGGGCACTGAAGCTTTCTTT. As protein: CASSRPRGTEAFF. This chain joins TRBV28 and TRBJ1-1; D not certain. The CDR3 spans 13 residues. Germline V gene lookup returns CDR1 MDHEN and CDR2 SYDVKM. Deletions cut 5 bases from V and 4 bases from J, with 11 bases between.

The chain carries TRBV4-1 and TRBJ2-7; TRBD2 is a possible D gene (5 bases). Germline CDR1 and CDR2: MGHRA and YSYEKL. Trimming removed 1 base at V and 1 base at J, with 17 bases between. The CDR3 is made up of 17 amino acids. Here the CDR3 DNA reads TGCGCCAGCAGCCAAGTAATACTAAGCGGCCATTCCTACGAGCAGTACTTC. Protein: CASSQVILSGHSYEQYF.

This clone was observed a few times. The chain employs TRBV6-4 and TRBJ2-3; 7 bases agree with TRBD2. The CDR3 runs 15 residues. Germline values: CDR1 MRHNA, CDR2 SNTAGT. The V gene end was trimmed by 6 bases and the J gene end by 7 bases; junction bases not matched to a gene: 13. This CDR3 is CASSPLAGQPNTQYF. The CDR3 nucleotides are TGTGCCAGCAGCCCTTTAGCGGGCCAACCGAATACGCAGTATTTT.

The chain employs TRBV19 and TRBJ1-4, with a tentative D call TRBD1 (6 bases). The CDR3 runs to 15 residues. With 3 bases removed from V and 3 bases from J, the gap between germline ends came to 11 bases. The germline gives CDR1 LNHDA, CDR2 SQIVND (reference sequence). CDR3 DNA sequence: TGTGCCAGTAGTATCGTGGGACACCCTAATGAAAAACTGTTTTTT. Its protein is CASSIVGHPNEKLFF. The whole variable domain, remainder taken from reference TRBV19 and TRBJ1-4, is DGGITQSPKYLFRKEGQNVTLSCEQNLNHDAMYWYRQDPGQGLRLIYYSQIVNDFQKGDIAEGYSVSREKKESFPLTVTSAQKNPTAFYLCASSIVGHPNEKLFFGSGTQLSVL.

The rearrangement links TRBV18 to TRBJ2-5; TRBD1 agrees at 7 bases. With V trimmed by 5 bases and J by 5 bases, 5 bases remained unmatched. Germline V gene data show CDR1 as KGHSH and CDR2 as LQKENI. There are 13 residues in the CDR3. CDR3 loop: CASSSTGDETQYF. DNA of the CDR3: TGTGCCAGCTCATCAACAGGGGACGAGACCCAGTACTTC.

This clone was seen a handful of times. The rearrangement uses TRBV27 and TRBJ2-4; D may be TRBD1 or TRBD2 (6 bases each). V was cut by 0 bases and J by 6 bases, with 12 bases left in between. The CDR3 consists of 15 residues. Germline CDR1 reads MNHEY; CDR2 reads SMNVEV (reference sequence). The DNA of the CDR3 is TGTGCCAGCAGTTTATCAAAACAGGGAGGAAACATTCAGTACTTC. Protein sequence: CASSLSKQGGNIQYF.

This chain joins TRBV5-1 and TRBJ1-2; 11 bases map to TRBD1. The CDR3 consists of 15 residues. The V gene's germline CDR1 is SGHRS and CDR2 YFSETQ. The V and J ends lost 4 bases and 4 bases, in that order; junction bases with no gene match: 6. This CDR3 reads CASSPEGQGVYGYTF. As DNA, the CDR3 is TGCGCCAGCAGCCCCGAGGGACAGGGGGTCTATGGCTACACCTTC.

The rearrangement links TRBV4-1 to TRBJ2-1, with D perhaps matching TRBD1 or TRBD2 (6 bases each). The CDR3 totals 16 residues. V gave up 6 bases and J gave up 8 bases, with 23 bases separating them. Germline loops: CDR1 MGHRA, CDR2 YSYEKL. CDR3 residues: CASSQLRGVEDHEQFF. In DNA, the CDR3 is TGCGCCAGCAGTCAATTAAGGGGGGTTGAGGACCATGAGCAGTTCTTC.

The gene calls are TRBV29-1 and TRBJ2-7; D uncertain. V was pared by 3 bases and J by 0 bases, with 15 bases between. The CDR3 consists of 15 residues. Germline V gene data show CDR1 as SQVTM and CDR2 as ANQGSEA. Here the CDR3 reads CSVEVTRASSYEQYF. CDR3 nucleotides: TGCAGCGTTGAGGTAACCCGAGCCAGCTCCTACGAGCAGTACTTC.

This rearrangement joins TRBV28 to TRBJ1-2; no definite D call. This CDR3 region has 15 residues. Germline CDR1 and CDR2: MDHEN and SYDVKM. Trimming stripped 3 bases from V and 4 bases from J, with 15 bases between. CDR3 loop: CASSFPAGMRYGYTF. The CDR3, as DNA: TGTGCCAGCAGTTTCCCCGCGGGGATGCGCTATGGCTACACCTTC.

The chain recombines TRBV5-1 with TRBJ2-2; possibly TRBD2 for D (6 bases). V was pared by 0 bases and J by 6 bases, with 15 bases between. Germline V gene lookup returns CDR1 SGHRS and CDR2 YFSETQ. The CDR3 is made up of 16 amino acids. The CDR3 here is CASSLAQGGKAGELFF. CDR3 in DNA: TGCGCCAGCAGCTTGGCCCAGGGAGGTAAAGCCGGGGAGCTGTTTTTT.

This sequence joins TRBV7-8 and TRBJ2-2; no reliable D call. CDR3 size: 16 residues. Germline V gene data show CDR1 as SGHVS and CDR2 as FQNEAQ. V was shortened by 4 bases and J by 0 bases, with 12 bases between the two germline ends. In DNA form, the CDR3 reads TGTGCCAGCAGCTCCCACTCTTCCGCGAACACCGGGGAGCTGTTTTTT. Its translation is CASSSHSSANTGELFF. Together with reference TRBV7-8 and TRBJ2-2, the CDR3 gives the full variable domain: GAGVSQSPRYKVAKRGQDVALRCDPISGHVSLFWYQQALGQGPEFLTYFQNEAQLDKSGLPSDRFFAERPEGSVSTLKIQRTQQEDSAVYLCASSSHSSANTGELFFGEGSRLTVL.

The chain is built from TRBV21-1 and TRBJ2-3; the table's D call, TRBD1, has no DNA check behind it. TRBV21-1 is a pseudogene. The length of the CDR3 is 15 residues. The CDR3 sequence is CASSIGRGQADTQYF. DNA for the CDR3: TGTGCCAGCAGCATTGGAAGGGGGCAGGCAGATACGCAGTATTTT.

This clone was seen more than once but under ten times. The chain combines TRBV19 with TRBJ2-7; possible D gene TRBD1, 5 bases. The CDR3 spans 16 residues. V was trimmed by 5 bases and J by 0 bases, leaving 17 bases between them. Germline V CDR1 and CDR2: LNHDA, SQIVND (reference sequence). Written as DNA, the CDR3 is TGTGCCAGTAGTTCTCTTTGGGGCGCGAGCTCCTACGAGCAGTACTTC. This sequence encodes CASSSLWGASSYEQYF. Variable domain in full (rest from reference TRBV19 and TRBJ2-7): DGGITQSPKYLFRKEGQNVTLSCEQNLNHDAMYWYRQDPGQGLRLIYYSQIVNDFQKGDIAEGYSVSREKKESFPLTVTSAQKNPTAFYLCASSSLWGASSYEQYFGPGTRLTVT.

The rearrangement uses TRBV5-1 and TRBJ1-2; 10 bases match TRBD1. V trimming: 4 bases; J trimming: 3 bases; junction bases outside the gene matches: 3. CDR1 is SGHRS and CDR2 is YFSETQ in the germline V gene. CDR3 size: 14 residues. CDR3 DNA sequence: TGCGCCAGCAGCACCGGACAGGGGGACTATGGCTACACCTTC. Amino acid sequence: CASSTGQGDYGYTF.

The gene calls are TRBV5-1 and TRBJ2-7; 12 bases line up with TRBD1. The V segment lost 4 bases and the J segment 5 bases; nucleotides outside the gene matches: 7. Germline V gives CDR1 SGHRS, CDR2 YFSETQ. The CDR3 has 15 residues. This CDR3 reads CASSRPGQGAHEQYF. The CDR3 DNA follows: TGCGCCAGCAGCCGACCGGGACAGGGGGCCCACGAGCAGTACTTC.